This T cell receptor beta chain was sequenced in a study of blood T cells in healthy people across ages. Findings and caveats of the study: Strong correlation linked observed beta diversity and percent naive T cells. Measured against age, TCR beta diversity per million T cells decreased in a roughly linear manner. Since the PBMCs were unsorted, naive and antigen-experienced cells could not be conclusively compared.

Sample-barcoded 5' priming and a J-beta primer mix drove a second PCR of about 6 to 12 cycles. TCRdb processed the 5' RACE reads anew with MiXCR; each CDR3 protein has one entry. Among around 400,000 distinct CDR3 sequences listed, 45% to 65% were seen once. This CDR3 has 16 amino acids. CDR1 MNHEY and CDR2 SMNVEV come from the germline V gene (reference sequence). Trimming shortened V by 4 bases and J by 3 bases, and 16 bases separated the two germline ends. Turning to this clonotype: Its antigen is unidentified.

This clonotype was sampled from a man between 60 and 70 years old in good health. The chain is built from TRBV27 and TRBJ2-1; D is unclear. Sequencing input: blood. The CDR3 spells CASSSLLPPLYNEQFF. The CDR3 DNA follows: TGTGCCAGCAGTTCCTTACTCCCACCCCTCTACAATGAGCAGTTCTTC.